This is a list of T cell receptor beta chains from one sample in a study of radiotherapy plus CTLA-4 blockade in lung cancer. Data came from immunoSEQ multiplex PCR; TCRdb stores just in-frame clones and leaves some out. The sample records about 15,000 clones, 72% being singletons. Material: peripheral blood, obtained from a patient treated with radiotherapy plus ipilimumab. Receptors originate from a human donor with non-small cell lung cancer whose response to radiotherapy plus ipilimumab could not be evaluated. Each CDR3 is given with its conserved first and last residue. Fields, in order: CDR3 DNA, CDR3 protein, clone size, D gene, J gene, V gene. D genes are given only for firm matches. Clone size is not always given. Where it is, it says once, few, many or a class for expanded clones.

DNA: TGTGCCAGCAGCCAGCGGGGGGGCCGATACAATGAGCAGTTCTTC; CDR3: CASSQRGGRYNEQFF; size: -; D: TRBD2; J: TRBJ2-1; V: TRBV7-2
DNA: TGTGCCAGCAGTTGGGCTAGCGGGGGCTACAATGAGCAGTTCTTC; CDR3: CASSWASGGYNEQFF; size: -; D: TRBD2; J: TRBJ2-1; V: TRBV6-5
DNA: TGTGCCAGCTCACCCGAGCGGGTTACAGATACGCAGTATTTT; CDR3: CASSPERVTDTQYF; size: -; D: -; J: TRBJ2-3; V: TRBV18
DNA: TGTGCCAGCAGTACCCGCGAGGCAAATGAGCAGTTCTTC; CDR3: CASSTREANEQFF; size: -; D: -; J: TRBJ2-1; V: TRBV6-1
DNA: TGTGCCATCAGTGAGGTCGGTAACTATGGCTACACCTTC; CDR3: CAISEVGNYGYTF; size: -; D: -; J: TRBJ1-2; V: TRBV10-3
DNA: TGTGCCAGCTCGCCATTGGACAGACTAGCCAAAAACATTCAGTACTTC; CDR3: CASSPLDRLAKNIQYF; size: -; D: -; J: TRBJ2-4; V: TRBV18
DNA: TGCAGTGCTAGGGCCGCCCCGACCCAGTACTTC; CDR3: CSARAAPTQYF; size: -; D: -; J: TRBJ2-5; V: TRBV20-1
DNA: TGTGCCAGCAGCTTAGATAGGGCGGGGAGTACGACCCAGTACTTC; CDR3: CASSLDRAGSTTQYF; size: -; D: -; J: TRBJ2-5; V: TRBV7-8
DNA: TGTGCCAGCAGTCCTCGCTCAGACACGGGAAACACCATATATTTT; CDR3: CASSPRSDTGNTIYF; size: -; D: -; J: TRBJ1-3; V: TRBV25-1
DNA: TGTGCCAGCAGCAGTCGGACTGCAACAACTAATGAAAAACTGTTTTTT; CDR3: CASSSRTATTNEKLFF; size: -; D: -; J: TRBJ1-4; V: TRBV5-4
DNA: TGTGCCAGCAGCCTTGGGAGGGAAGAGACCCAGTACTTC; CDR3: CASSLGREETQYF; size: -; D: TRBD2; J: TRBJ2-5; V: TRBV4-2
DNA: TGTGCCAGCAGTTTATGGGGCCTCGACCCTTACAATGAGCAGTTCTTC; CDR3: CASSLWGLDPYNEQFF; size: few; D: -; J: TRBJ2-1; V: TRBV27
DNA: TGTGCCAGCAGACCTCTTGACACTAACTATGGCTACACCTTC; CDR3: CASRPLDTNYGYTF; size: -; D: -; J: TRBJ1-2; V: TRBV27
DNA: TGCGCCAGCAGCTTGGGACAGGGCGCCGACGAGCAGTACTTC; CDR3: CASSLGQGADEQYF; size: -; D: TRBD1; J: TRBJ2-7; V: TRBV5-1
DNA: TGTGCCAGTACGACCCACAGGGATCGTGGGCCCCAGCATTTT; CDR3: CASTTHRDRGPQHF; size: few; D: -; J: TRBJ1-5; V: TRBV19
DNA: TGTGCCAGCAGTGAATGGGGGACAGGGAGGAACACTGAAGCTTTCTTT; CDR3: CASSEWGTGRNTEAFF; size: -; D: TRBD1; J: TRBJ1-1; V: TRBV2
DNA: TGTGCCGGCAGCGTAGGGTTACAGGGAGGGAGCTCTGGGGCCAACGTCCTGACTTTC; CDR3: CAGSVGLQGGSSGANVLTF; size: -; D: -; J: TRBJ2-6; V: TRBV9
DNA: TGTGCCAGTAGTACCCGGGACAGGGGACATTCACCCCTCCACTTT; CDR3: CASSTRDRGHSPLHF; size: -; D: TRBD1; J: TRBJ1-6; V: TRBV19
DNA: TGTGCCAGCAGCGTGGGCCTTGGCAGGTACGAGCAGTACTTC; CDR3: CASSVGLGRYEQYF; size: -; D: -; J: TRBJ2-7; V: TRBV9
DNA: TGTGCCAGCAGCTTAGTTCCCCTTTTCCAAGAGACCCAGTACTTC; CDR3: CASSLVPLFQETQYF; size: -; D: -; J: TRBJ2-5; V: TRBV7-2
DNA: TGTGCCAGCAGCCCCAACACGGACAGGGCCACCTTC; CDR3: CASSPNTDRATF; size: -; D: TRBD1; J: TRBJ1-2; V: TRBV7-9
DNA: TGTGCCACCAGCAGAGCCCAGGACACTGAAGCTTTCTTT; CDR3: CATSRAQDTEAFF; size: -; D: -; J: TRBJ1-1; V: TRBV15
DNA: TGTGCCAGCAGCTTACTTCTCGGGGTTGGGGAGACCCAGTACTTC; CDR3: CASSLLLGVGETQYF; size: few; D: -; J: TRBJ2-5; V: TRBV7-2
DNA: TGTGCCAGTAGTATAACAGGGCAGGTCTATGGCTACACCTTC; CDR3: CASSITGQVYGYTF; size: -; D: -; J: TRBJ1-2; V: TRBV19
DNA: TGTGCCAGCAGCCTGCAGGGGCTGAACGGTCAGCCCCAGCATTTT; CDR3: CASSLQGLNGQPQHF; size: -; D: -; J: TRBJ1-5; V: TRBV5-8
DNA: TGTGCCAGTAGTATTCAAACCCGGGACAGGAGGGCCTACGAGCAGTACTTC; CDR3: CASSIQTRDRRAYEQYF; size: -; D: TRBD1; J: TRBJ2-7; V: TRBV19
DNA: TGCGCCAGCAGCGGTCCTAGTCAAGAGACCCAGTACTTC; CDR3: CASSGPSQETQYF; size: few; D: -; J: TRBJ2-5; V: TRBV5-1
DNA: TGTGCCAGCAGCACGCCGTCAGGGAATACAGATACGCAGTATTTT; CDR3: CASSTPSGNTDTQYF; size: -; D: -; J: TRBJ2-3; V: TRBV9
DNA: TGTGCCAGCAGTTTCGGGACAGGGGGCTACGAGCAGTACTTC; CDR3: CASSFGTGGYEQYF; size: -; D: TRBD1; J: TRBJ2-7; V: TRBV27
DNA: TGCGCCAGCAGTCACTTTGGACAGAATGAAAAACTGTTTTTT; CDR3: CASSHFGQNEKLFF; size: few; D: -; J: TRBJ1-4; V: TRBV4-3
DNA: TGTGCCAGCAGCCCCATAGGACAGGGTGGCAATGAGCAGTTCTTC; CDR3: CASSPIGQGGNEQFF; size: -; D: TRBD1; J: TRBJ2-1; V: TRBV14
DNA: TGCGCCAGCAGCCCGTGGACAGCCAACACCGGGGAGCTGTTTTTT; CDR3: CASSPWTANTGELFF; size: -; D: -; J: TRBJ2-2; V: TRBV5-1
DNA: TGTGCCAGCAGTGAGGGAGGGGGCACTGAAGCTTTCTTT; CDR3: CASSEGGGTEAFF; size: -; D: -; J: TRBJ1-1; V: TRBV25-1
DNA: TGTGCCAGCGGGCGGGGGGGCGGACAAGAGACCCAGTACTTC; CDR3: CASGRGGGQETQYF; size: few; D: TRBD2; J: TRBJ2-5; V: TRBV2
DNA: TGTGCCAGCAGCCCTGGCGGGGGCCAAACCTGGGTCTATGGCTACACCTTC; CDR3: CASSPGGGQTWVYGYTF; size: -; D: -; J: TRBJ1-2; V: TRBV11-2
DNA: TGCGCCAGCAGCTACGACGCGGGGGTTACTAACTATGGCTACACCTTC; CDR3: CASSYDAGVTNYGYTF; size: -; D: -; J: TRBJ1-2; V: TRBV5-1
DNA: TGTGCCAGCAGCCTAGGGGGGGTCAATCAGCCCCAGCATTTT; CDR3: CASSLGGVNQPQHF; size: -; D: -; J: TRBJ1-5; V: TRBV7-9
DNA: TGTGCCATCAGTGAGTCGGGGGACATCACAGATACGCAGTATTTT; CDR3: CAISESGDITDTQYF; size: large; D: -; J: TRBJ2-3; V: TRBV10-3
DNA: TGTGCCAGTAGTCTAGACAGGGCCACTGAAGCTTTCTTT; CDR3: CASSLDRATEAFF; size: -; D: TRBD1; J: TRBJ1-1; V: TRBV19
DNA: TGCGCCAGCAGCTTGGTTTCAGGCTATGGCTACACCTTC; CDR3: CASSLVSGYGYTF; size: -; D: -; J: TRBJ1-2; V: TRBV5-1